One and the same sample provided the 5 T cell receptor beta chains below, sequenced in a study of blood T cell repertoires in COVID-19 (TCRdb year 2020). Library preparation used the immunoSEQ multiplex PCR assay. TCRdb stores this immuneACCESS table with in-frame sequences only. Part of the clones is absent; in the studies checked, under half of the shortfall reflects unresolved V genes, and no reason is known for the rest. For this sample there are approximately 200,000 clones; 70% to 90% appear just once. The ten biggest clones cover 2% to 3% of the sample. The specimen sequenced was peripheral blood. These receptors came from a young man with COVID-19, enrolled during active disease.

The V gene is TRBV9, the J gene TRBJ1-2, with 8 positions matching TRBD1. V shed 0 bases, J shed 3 bases, and the junction held 4 bases outside the gene matches. Germline values: CDR1 SGDLS, CDR2 YYNGEE. The CDR3 covers 15 residues. The DNA of the CDR3 is TGTGCCAGCAGCGTAGTAGCAGGGGGCTACTATGGCTACACCTTC. Its protein product is CASSVVAGGYYGYTF.

The V gene is TRBV9, the J gene TRBJ1-2; possible D gene TRBD1, 5 bases. The V and J ends lost 4 bases and 4 bases respectively, with 8 bases between them. The CDR3 length is 12 residues. Germline lookup yields CDR1 SGDLS and CDR2 YYNGEE. CDR3 sequence: CASSSQGYGYTF. The CDR3 DNA follows: TGTGCCAGCAGCTCCCAGGGCTATGGCTACACCTTC. Together with reference TRBV9 and TRBJ1-2, the CDR3 gives the full variable domain: DSGVTQTPKHLITATGQRVTLRCSPRSGDLSVYWYQQSLDQGLQFLIQYYNGEERAKGNILERFSAQQFPDLHSELNLSSLELGDSALYFCASSSQGYGYTFGSGTRLTVV.

This clone was counted a single time. This sequence joins TRBV24-1 and TRBJ1-5; a weak D match, TRBD1 (5 bases). CDR1 KGHDR and CDR2 SFDVKD come from the germline V gene. The ends were cut back, 11 bases at V and 2 bases at J, with 15 bases in the middle. The CDR3 spans 14 residues. CDR3 sequence reads: CAISPPGGNQPQHF. The CDR3 DNA sequence: TGTGCCATCTCCCCTCCGGGGGGCAATCAGCCCCAGCATTTT.

This clone was counted once. This chain connects TRBV7-2 to TRBJ1-2, with 8 bases fitting TRBD1. There are 13 residues in the CDR3. J lost 13 bases, V lost 4 bases, and 11 bases had no gene match. Germline CDR1 SGHTA, CDR2 FQGNSA. The DNA of the CDR3 is TGTGCCAGCAGCTCCCAGGGACAGGTGAAAAGCACCTTC. Encoded protein: CASSSQGQVKSTF.

The chain couples TRBV30 to TRBJ2-3; D might be TRBD2 (5 bases). Germline assignment: CDR1 GTSNPN and CDR2 SVGIG (reference sequence). V lost 1 base and J 2 bases, leaving 10 bases between the germline ends. The CDR3 is 14 amino acids. DNA for the CDR3: TGTGCCTGGAGTGCTTTTCGGGACACAGATACGCAGTATTTT. Translating gives CAWSAFRDTDTQYF.